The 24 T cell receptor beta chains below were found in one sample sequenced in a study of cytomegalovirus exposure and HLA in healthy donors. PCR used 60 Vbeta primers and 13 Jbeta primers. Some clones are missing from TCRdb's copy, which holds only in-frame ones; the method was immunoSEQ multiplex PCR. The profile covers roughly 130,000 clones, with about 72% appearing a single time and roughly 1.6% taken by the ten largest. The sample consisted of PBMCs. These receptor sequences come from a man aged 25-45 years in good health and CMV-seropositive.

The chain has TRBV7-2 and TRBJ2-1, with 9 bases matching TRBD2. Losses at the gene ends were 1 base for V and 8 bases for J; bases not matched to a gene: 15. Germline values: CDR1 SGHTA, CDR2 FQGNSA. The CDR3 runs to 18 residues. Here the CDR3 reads CASSLVSRASGRPDEQFF. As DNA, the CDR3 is TGTGCCAGCAGCTTAGTATCCCGGGCCAGCGGGAGGCCCGATGAGCAGTTCTTC.

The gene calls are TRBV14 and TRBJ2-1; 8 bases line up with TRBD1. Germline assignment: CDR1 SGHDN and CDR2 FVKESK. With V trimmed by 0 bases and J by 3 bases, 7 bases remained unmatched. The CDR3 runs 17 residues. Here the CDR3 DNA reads TGTGCCAGCAGCCAAGATACGCGGACAGGGCGCTACAATGAGCAGTTCTTC. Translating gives CASSQDTRTGRYNEQFF. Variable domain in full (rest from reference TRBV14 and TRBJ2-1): EAGVTQFPSHSVIEKGQTVTLRCDPISGHDNLYWYRRVMGKEIKFLLHFVKESKQDESGMPNNRFLAERTGGTYSTLKVQPAELEDSGVYFCASSQDTRTGRYNEQFFGPGTRLTVL.

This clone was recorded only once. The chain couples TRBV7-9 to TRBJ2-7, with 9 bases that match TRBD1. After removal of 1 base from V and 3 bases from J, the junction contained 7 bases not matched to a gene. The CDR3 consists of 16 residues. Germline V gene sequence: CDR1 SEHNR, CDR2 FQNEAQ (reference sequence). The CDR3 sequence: CASSLGPTGGYYEQYF. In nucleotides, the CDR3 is TGTGCCAGCAGCTTAGGGCCCACAGGGGGCTACTACGAGCAGTACTTC.

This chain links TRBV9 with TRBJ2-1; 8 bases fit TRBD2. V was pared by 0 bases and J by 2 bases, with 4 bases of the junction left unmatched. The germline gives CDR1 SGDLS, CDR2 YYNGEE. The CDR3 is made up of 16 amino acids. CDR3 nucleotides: TGTGCCAGCAGCGTAGCGGGAGGGCCCACCTACAATGAGCAGTTCTTC. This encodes CASSVAGGPTYNEQFF.

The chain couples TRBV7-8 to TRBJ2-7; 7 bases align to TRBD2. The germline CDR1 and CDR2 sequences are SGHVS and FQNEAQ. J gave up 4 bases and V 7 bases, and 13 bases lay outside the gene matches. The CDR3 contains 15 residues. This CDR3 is CASTPWGGRRYEQYF. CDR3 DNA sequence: TGTGCCAGCACCCCTTGGGGCGGGAGACGGTACGAGCAGTACTTC.

For the CDR3, the DNA is TGTGCCAGCAGTCCTGCCGGGACAGGGGGCGTGAGGTCACCCCTCCACTTT. Translation: CASSPAGTGGVRSPLHF. This rearrangement joins TRBV28 to TRBJ1-6; 12 bases align to TRBD1. Germline V gene sequence: CDR1 MDHEN, CDR2 SYDVKM. The CDR3 runs to 17 residues. V dropped 5 bases and J dropped 10; count of bases not matched to a gene: 12.

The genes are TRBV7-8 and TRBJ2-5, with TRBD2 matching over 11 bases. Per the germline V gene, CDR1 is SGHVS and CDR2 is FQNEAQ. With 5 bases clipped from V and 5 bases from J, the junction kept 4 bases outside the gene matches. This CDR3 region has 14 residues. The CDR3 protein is CASSPGLAGETQYF. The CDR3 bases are TGTGCCAGCAGCCCAGGACTAGCGGGCGAGACCCAGTACTTC.

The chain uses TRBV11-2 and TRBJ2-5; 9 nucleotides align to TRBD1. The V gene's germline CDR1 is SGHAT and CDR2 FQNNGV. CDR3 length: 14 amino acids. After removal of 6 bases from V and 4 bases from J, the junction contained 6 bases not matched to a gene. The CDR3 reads CASRPGQGGETQYF. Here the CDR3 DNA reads TGTGCCAGCAGGCCGGGACAGGGTGGAGAGACCCAGTACTTC. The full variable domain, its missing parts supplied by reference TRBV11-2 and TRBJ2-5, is EAGVAQSPRYKIIEKRQSVAFWCNPISGHATLYWYQQILGQGPKLLIQFQNNGVVDDSQLPKDRFSAERLKGVDSTLKIQPAKLEDSAVYLCASRPGQGGETQYFGPGTRLLVL.

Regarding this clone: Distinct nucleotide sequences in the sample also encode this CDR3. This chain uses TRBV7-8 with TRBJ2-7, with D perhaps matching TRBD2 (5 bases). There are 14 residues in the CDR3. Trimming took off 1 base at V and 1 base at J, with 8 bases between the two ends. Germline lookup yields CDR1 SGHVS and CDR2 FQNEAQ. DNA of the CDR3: TGTGCCAGCAGCTTAGGGACGGGATCCTACGAGCAGTACTTC. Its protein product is CASSLGTGSYEQYF.

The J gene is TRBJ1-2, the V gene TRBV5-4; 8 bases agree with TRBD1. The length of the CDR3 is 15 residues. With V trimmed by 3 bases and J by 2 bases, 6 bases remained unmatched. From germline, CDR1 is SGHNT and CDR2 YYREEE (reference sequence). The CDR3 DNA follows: TGTGCCAGCAGCTCGAGGCAGGGGGCGAACTATGGCTACACCTTC. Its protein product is CASSSRQGANYGYTF.

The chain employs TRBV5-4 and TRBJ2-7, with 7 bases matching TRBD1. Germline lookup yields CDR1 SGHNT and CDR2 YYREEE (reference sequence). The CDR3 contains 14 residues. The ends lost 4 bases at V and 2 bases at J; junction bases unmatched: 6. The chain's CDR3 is CASSAGQATYEQYF. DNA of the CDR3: TGTGCCAGCAGCGCCGGACAGGCAACCTACGAGCAGTACTTC.

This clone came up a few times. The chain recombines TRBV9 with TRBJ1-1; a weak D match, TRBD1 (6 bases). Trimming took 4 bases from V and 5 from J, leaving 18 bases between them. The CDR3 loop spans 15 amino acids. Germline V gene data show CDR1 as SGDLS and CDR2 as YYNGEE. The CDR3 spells CASSLTGNLGTEAFF. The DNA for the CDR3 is TGTGCCAGCAGCCTGACAGGCAACCTGGGGACTGAAGCTTTCTTT.

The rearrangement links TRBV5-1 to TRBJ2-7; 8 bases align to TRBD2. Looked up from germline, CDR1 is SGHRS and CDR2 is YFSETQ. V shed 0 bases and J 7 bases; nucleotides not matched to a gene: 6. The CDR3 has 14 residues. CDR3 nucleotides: TGCGCCAGCAGCTTGGTGCGGGAGGCCGGGGAGCAGTACTTC. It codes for CASSLVREAGEQYF.

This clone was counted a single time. The CDR3 region has the DNA TGTGCCAGCAGCTCCGCCGCGAGCTCCTACAATGAGCAGTTCTTC. This gives the protein CASSSAASSYNEQFF. The chain recombines TRBV5-4 with TRBJ2-1; D is ambiguous. Between the trimmed V and J ends, which lost 3 bases and 0 bases, there was a span of 10 bases. This CDR3 has 15 residues. Germline assignment: CDR1 SGHNT and CDR2 YYREEE (reference sequence).

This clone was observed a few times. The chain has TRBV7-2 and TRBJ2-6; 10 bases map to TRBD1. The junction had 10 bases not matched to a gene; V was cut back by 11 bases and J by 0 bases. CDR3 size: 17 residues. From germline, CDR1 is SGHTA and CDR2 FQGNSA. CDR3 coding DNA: TGTGCCCTGCGCCGGGACAGGGGCGGCTCTGGGGCCAACGTCCTGACTTTC. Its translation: CALRRDRGGSGANVLTF.

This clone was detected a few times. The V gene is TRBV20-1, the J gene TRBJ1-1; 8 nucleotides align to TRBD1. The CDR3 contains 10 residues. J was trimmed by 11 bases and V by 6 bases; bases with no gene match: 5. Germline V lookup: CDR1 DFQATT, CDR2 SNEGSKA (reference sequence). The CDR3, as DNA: TGCAGTGCCAATGACAGGGGTGCTTTCTTT. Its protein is CSANDRGAFF.

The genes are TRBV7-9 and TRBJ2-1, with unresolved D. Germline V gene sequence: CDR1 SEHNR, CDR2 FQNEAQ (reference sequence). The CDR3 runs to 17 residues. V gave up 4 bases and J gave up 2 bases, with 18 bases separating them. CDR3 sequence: CASSSKPALDTYNEQFF. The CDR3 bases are TGTGCCAGCAGCTCCAAGCCGGCCTTAGACACCTACAATGAGCAGTTCTTC.

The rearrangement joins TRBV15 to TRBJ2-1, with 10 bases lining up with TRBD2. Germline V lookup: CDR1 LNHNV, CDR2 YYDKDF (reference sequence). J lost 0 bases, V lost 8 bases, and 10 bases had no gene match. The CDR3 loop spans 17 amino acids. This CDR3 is CATRAGTSVSSYNEQFF. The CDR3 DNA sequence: TGTGCCACCCGGGCCGGGACTAGCGTGAGCTCCTACAATGAGCAGTTCTTC. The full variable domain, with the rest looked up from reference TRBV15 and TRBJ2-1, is DAMVIQNPRYQVTQFGKPVTLSCSQTLNHNVMYWYQQKSSQAPKLLFHYYDKDFNNEADTPDNFQSRRPNTSFCFLDIRSPGLGDTAMYLCATRAGTSVSSYNEQFFGPGTRLTVL.

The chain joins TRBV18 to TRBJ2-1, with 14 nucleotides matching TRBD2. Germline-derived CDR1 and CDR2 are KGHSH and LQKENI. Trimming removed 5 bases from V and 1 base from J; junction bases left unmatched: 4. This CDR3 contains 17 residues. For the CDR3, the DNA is TGTGCCAGCTCATCGACTAGCGGGAGGGGGTCCTACAATGAGCAGTTCTTC. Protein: CASSSTSGRGSYNEQFF.

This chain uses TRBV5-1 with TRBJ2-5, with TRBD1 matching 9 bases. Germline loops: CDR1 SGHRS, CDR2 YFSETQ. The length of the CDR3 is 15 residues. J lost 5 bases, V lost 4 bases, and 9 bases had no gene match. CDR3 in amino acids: CASSLQQGAGETQYF. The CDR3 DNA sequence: TGCGCCAGCAGCCTTCAACAGGGGGCCGGGGAGACCCAGTACTTC.

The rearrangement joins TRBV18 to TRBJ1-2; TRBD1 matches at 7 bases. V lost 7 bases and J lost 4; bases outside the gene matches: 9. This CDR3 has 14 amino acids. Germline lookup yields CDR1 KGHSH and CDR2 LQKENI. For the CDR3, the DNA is TGTGCCAGCTGGGACAGACTTCATTCCTATGGCTACACCTTC. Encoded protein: CASWDRLHSYGYTF.

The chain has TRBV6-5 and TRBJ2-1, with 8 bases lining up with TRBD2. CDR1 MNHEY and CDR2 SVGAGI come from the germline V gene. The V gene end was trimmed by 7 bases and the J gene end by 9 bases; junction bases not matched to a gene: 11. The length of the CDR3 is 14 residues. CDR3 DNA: TGTGCCAGCAAGATAACAGCGGGAGTTCTTGAGCAGTTCTTC. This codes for CASKITAGVLEQFF.

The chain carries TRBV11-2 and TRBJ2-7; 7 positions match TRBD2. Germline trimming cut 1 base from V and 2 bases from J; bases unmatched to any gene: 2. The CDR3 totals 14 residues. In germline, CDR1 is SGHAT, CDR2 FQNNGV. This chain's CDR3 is CASSLVAGAYEQYF. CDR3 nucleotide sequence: TGTGCCAGCAGCTTAGTAGCGGGTGCCTACGAGCAGTACTTC.

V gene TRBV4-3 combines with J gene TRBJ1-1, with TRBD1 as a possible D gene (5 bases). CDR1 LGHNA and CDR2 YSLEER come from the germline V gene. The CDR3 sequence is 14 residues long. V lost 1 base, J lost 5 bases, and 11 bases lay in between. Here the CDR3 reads CASSQGGGRTEAFF. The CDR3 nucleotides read TGCGCCAGCAGCCAAGGGGGGGGGAGGACTGAAGCTTTCTTT.